The T cell receptor (beta chain) under discussion was sequenced for a study of T cells expressing NK-cell markers. General study points: Leadership of the CD3+CD56-NKG2C+ fraction also belonged to these clonotypes in several donors.

In regard to this clonotype: Its specificity is unknown.

cDNA encoding TCR beta was synthesized via 5'RACE template switching incorporating UMIs. After re-calling the 5' RACE reads, TCRdb lists one entry per CDR3 protein, DNA absent. In all, the sample yields 500,000 or so distinct CDR3 sequences. Germline lookup yields CDR1 LNHDA and CDR2 SQIVND (reference sequence). The CDR3 has 16 amino acids. The chain carries TRBV19 and TRBJ2-1; the TCRdb D gene call, TRBD2, has no DNA to confirm it. The clonotype comes from a man aged 18 to 30 in good health. Sequencing was carried out using blood T cells: a sorted CD56 or NKG2C T cell subset, CD4+ or CD8+ T cells, or bulk PBMC T cells (not recorded which). This CDR3 reads CASSMGSSGAYNEQFF.